The rows below give T cell receptor beta chains drawn from one sample of a study of blood T cell repertoires in COVID-19. Clones were read by immunoSEQ multiplex PCR, and TCRdb kept only the in-frame ones, dropping some. The sample lists 130,000 to 150,000 clones, about 87% seen once, with 1.7% in the top ten. The specimen sequenced was peripheral blood. The receptors were gathered from a woman in her forties or fifties with acute or convalescent COVID-19. CDR3s include the opening cysteine and the closing phenylalanine or tryptophan. The D gene is left open where the match is weak. Rows may omit the clone size; those that give it use once, few, many or a size class.

NA,NA,TRBV5-1,TRBJ1-5,TGCGCCAGCAGCCCAAGCCCCGGGGGGGATCAGCCCCAGCATTTT,CASSPSPGGDQPQHF
NA,TRBD2,TRBV30,TRBJ2-5,TGTGCCTGGAGTGTACCTTATGGCCTAGCGGGGGGTGAGACCCAGTACTTC,CAWSVPYGLAGGETQYF
NA,NA,TRBV19,TRBJ1-1,TGTGCCAGTAGTGCCCATTCGACGTCAGGGTACACTGAAGCTTTCTTT,CASSAHSTSGYTEAFF
once,NA,TRBV2,TRBJ1-5,TGTGCCAGCAGTGAAGCCACAGGGAATCAGCCCCAGCATTTT,CASSEATGNQPQHF
NA,NA,TRBV7-2,TRBJ2-2,TGTGCCAGCAGCTTACATCAGGGGTCCGGGGAGCTGTTTTTT,CASSLHQGSGELFF
NA,TRBD1,TRBV28,TRBJ1-6,TGTGCCAGCAGTTTACTAAGGGGACAGGGGAATTCACCCCTCCACTTT,CASSLLRGQGNSPLHF
once,NA,TRBV6-5,TRBJ2-1,TGTGCCAGCAGCTTTCGGTGGTTCTATGAGCAGTTCTTC,CASSFRWFYEQFF
NA,NA,TRBV6-1,TRBJ2-3,TGTGCCAGCAGTGAACTACAGGGCTTGGCAGATACGCAGTATTTT,CASSELQGLADTQYF
once,NA,TRBV7-8,TRBJ1-3,TGTGCCAGCAGCTTATGGGGGCTTTCCGGAAACACCATATATTTT,CASSLWGLSGNTIYF
NA,TRBD1,TRBV19,TRBJ2-7,TGTGCCAGTAGTACCGGACAGGGCGGTAGGGACGAGCAGTACTTC,CASSTGQGGRDEQYF
NA,NA,TRBV19,TRBJ2-3,TGTGCCAGTAGTATAGGAAGGGGCTCCCGTACGCAGTATTTT,CASSIGRGSRTQYF
once,TRBD1,TRBV5-6,TRBJ1-6,TGTGCCAGCAGTACAGGGGAGTCACCCCTCCACTTT,CASSTGESPLHF
NA,NA,TRBV27,TRBJ1-5,TGTGCCAGCAGTTTACAGGGCAATCAGCCCCAGCATTTT,CASSLQGNQPQHF
NA,TRBD1,TRBV29-1,TRBJ2-4,TGCAGCGTTACCGGGACAGGGCAAAAAAACATTCAGTACTTC,CSVTGTGQKNIQYF
NA,NA,TRBV14,TRBJ2-1,TGTGCCAGCAGCCAAGAAAGGCCTCCAGCGGGTGAGCAGTTCTTC,CASSQERPPAGEQFF
NA,NA,TRBV4-1,TRBJ2-1,TGCGCCAGCAGCCCGGCGACAAGTTTGCATGAGCAGTTCTTC,CASSPATSLHEQFF
NA,NA,TRBV5-6,TRBJ2-7,TGTGCCAGCAGCCAGGCCTACGAGCAGTACTTC,CASSQAYEQYF